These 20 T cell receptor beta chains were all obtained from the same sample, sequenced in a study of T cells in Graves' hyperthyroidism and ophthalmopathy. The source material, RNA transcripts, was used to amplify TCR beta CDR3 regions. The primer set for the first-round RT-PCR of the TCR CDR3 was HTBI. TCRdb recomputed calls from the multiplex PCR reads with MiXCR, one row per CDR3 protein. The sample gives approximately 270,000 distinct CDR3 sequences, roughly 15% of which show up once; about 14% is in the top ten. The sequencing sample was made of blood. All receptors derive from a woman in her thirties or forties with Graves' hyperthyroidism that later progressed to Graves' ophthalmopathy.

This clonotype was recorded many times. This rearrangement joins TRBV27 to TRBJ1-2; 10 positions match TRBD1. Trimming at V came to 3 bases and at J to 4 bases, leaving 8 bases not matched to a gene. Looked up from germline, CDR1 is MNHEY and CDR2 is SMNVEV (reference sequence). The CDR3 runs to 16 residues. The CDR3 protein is CASSFLRQGAGYGYTF. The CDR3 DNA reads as TGTGCCAGCAGTTTTCTAAGACAGGGGGCAGGCTATGGCTACACCTTC.

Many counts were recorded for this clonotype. Here the CDR3 DNA reads TGTGCCAGCAGTTTCTTTAGCGGGAGCTCCTACAATGAGCAGTTCTTC. As protein: CASSFFSGSSYNEQFF. This rearrangement joins TRBV28 to TRBJ2-1; 9 bases line up with TRBD2. The CDR3 is made up of 16 amino acids. The ends lost 3 bases at V and 0 bases at J; junction bases unmatched: 3. Per the germline V gene, CDR1 is MDHEN and CDR2 is SYDVKM.

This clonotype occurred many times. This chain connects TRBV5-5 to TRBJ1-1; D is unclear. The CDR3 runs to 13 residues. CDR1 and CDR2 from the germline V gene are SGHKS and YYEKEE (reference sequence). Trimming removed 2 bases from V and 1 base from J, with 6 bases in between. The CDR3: CASSFWRNTEAFF. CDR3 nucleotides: TGTGCCAGCAGCTTCTGGAGGAACACTGAAGCTTTCTTT.

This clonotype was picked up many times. The CDR3 loop is CASSPVRGTPWGPQHF. As DNA, the CDR3 is TGTGCCAGCAGTCCCGTAAGGGGGACGCCATGGGGGCCCCAGCATTTT. The V gene is TRBV28, the J gene TRBJ1-5; TRBD1 is a possible D gene (6 bases). The CDR3 loop spans 16 amino acids. V was clipped by 5 bases and J by 9 bases, with 23 bases between them. Germline V CDR1 and CDR2: MDHEN, SYDVKM.

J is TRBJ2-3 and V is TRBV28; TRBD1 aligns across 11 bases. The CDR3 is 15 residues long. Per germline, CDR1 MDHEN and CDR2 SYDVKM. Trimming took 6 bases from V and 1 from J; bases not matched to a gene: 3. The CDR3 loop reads CASRRTGGRTDTQYF. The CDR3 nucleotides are TGTGCCAGCAGACGGACAGGGGGCCGCACAGATACGCAGTATTTT.

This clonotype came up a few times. CDR3 sequence (DNA): TGTGCCAGCAGCTTAGTTACGATGCCGACAGGGGGTAGGTACGAGCAGTACTTC. Translation gives CASSLVTMPTGGRYEQYF. The chain combines TRBV7-8 with TRBJ2-7, with 9 bases lining up with TRBD1. Trimming removed 1 base from V and 4 bases from J; junction bases left unmatched: 14. This CDR3 spans 18 amino acids. Germline V lookup: CDR1 SGHVS, CDR2 FQNEAQ.

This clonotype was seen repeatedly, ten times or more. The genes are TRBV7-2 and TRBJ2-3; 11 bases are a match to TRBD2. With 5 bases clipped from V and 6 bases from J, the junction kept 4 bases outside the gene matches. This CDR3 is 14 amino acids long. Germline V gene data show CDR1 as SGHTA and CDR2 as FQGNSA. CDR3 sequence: CASSTLAGADTQYF. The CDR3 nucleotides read TGTGCCAGCAGCACACTAGCGGGAGCGGATACGCAGTATTTT.

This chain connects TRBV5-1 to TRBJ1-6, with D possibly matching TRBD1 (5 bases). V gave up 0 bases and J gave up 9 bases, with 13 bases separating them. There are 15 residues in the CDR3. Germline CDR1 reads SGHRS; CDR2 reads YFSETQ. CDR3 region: CASSLVAQVTSPLHF. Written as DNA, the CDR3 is TGCGCCAGCAGCTTGGTTGCACAGGTGACTTCACCCCTCCACTTT. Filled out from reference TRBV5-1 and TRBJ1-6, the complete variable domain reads KAGVTQTPRYLIKTRGQQVTLSCSPISGHRSVSWYQQTPGQGLQFLFEYFSETQRNKGNFPGRFSGRQFSNSRSEMNVSTLELGDSALYLCASSLVAQVTSPLHFGNGTRLTVT.

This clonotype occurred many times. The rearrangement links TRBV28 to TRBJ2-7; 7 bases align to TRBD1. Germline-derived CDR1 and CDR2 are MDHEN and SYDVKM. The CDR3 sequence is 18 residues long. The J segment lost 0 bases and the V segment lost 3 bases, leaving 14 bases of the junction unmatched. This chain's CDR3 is CASSFYPGQAIPSYEQYF. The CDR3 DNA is TGTGCCAGCAGTTTTTACCCCGGACAGGCGATACCCTCCTACGAGCAGTACTTC.

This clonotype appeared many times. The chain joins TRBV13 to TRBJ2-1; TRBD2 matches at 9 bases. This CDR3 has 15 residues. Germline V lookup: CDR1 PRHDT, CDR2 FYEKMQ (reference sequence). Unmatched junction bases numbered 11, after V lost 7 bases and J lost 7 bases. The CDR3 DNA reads TGTGCCAGCAAAACCGGGACTAGCAAATGGAATGAGCAGTTCTTC. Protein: CASKTGTSKWNEQFF.

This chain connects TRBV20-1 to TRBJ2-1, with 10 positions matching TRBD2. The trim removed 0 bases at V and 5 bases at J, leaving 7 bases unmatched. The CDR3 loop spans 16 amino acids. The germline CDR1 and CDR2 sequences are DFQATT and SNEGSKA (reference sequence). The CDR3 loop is CSARDALAGDHNEQFF. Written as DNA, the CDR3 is TGCAGTGCTAGAGATGCCCTAGCGGGAGACCACAATGAGCAGTTCTTC.

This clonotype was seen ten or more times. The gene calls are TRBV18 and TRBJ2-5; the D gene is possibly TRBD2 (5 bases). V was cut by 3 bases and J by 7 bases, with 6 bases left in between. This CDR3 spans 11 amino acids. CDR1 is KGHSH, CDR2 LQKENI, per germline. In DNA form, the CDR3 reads TGTGCCAGCTCACCCGGACTGACCCAGTACTTC. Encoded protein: CASSPGLTQYF.

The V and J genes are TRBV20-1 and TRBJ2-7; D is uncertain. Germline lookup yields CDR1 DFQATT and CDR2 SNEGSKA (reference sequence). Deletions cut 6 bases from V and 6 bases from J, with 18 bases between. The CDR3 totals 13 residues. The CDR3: CSARTVSIAEQYF. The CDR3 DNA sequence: TGCAGTGCGCGGACCGTATCAATAGCCGAGCAGTACTTC.

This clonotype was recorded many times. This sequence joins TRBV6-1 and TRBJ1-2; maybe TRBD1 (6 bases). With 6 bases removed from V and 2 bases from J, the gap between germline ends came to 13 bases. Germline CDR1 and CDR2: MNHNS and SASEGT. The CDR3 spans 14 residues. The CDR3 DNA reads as TGTGCCAGCAGGGTCGACAGGTCGAACTATGGCTACACCTTC. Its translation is CASRVDRSNYGYTF.

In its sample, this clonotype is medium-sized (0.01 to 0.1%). CDR3 bases: TGTGCCAGCAGCGACGGCTATTACGAGCAGTACTTC. Its translation is CASSDGYYEQYF. V usage is TRBV11-1 and J usage is TRBJ2-7; D gene ambiguous. Trimming stripped 5 bases from V and 4 bases from J, with 9 bases between. The CDR3 sequence is 12 residues long. Germline V gene sequence: CDR1 SGHAT, CDR2 FQDESV (reference sequence).

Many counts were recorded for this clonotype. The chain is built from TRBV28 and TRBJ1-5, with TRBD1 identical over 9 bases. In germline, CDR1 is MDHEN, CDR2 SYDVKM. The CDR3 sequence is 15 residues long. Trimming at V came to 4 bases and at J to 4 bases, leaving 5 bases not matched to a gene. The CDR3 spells CASSSRDRVNQPQHF. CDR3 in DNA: TGTGCCAGCAGTTCCCGGGACAGGGTTAATCAGCCCCAGCATTTT.

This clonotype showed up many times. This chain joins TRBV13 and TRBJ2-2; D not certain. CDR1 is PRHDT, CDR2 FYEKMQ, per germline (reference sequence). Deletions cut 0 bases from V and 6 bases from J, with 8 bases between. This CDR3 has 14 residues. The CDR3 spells CASSLGRVPGELFF. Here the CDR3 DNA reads TGTGCCAGCAGCTTAGGGAGAGTTCCCGGGGAGCTGTTTTTT.

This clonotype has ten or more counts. As DNA, the CDR3 is TGCAGTGCTAGAGCCCCTACGTACGAGCAGTACTTC. Residues: CSARAPTYEQYF. V is TRBV20-1 and J is TRBJ2-7; no clear D. The germline V gene has CDR1 DFQATT and CDR2 SNEGSKA (reference sequence). This CDR3 is 12 amino acids long. The V gene lost 1 base and the J gene lost 4 bases, with 8 bases spanning the gap.

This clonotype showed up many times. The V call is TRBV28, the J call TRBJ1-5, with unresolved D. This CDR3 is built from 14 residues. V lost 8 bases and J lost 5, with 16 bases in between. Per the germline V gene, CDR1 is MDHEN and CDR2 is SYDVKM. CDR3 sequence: CASGLGPAHQPQHF. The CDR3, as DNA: TGTGCCAGCGGGTTAGGCCCGGCCCATCAGCCCCAGCATTTT.

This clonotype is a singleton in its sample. The chain's CDR3 is CASSSGTGYSETQYF. CDR3 sequence (DNA): TGTGCCAGCAGCTCCGGGACAGGGTACTCGGAGACCCAGTACTTC. The chain is built from TRBV11-1 and TRBJ2-5; 9 bases fit TRBD1. The CDR3 length is 15 residues. J lost 5 bases, V lost 4 bases, and 8 bases had no gene match. Germline CDR1 is SGHAT and CDR2 is FQDESV (reference sequence).